The clone carrying this TCR beta chain was counted only a few times. MiXCR was run by TCRdb on the RT-PCR reads, yielding one entry per CDR3 protein. The profile shows about 680,000 distinct CDR3 sequences, approximately 15% of them singletons. Trimming stripped 0 bases from V and 1 base from J, with 7 bases between. The CDR3 runs 14 residues. Germline V gene lookup returns CDR1 SGHRS and CDR2 YFSETQ. The sequence was collected from a female donor in good health, serving as a healthy control. The V call is TRBV5-1, the J call TRBJ2-5; maybe TRBD1 (6 bases). Sequenced: memory CD4+ T cells from blood. CDR3 amino acids: CASSLEGVQETQYF. As DNA, the CDR3 is TGCGCCAGCAGCTTGGAGGGGGTCCAAGAGACCCAGTACTTC. Filled out from reference TRBV5-1 and TRBJ2-5, the complete variable domain reads KAGVTQTPRYLIKTRGQQVTLSCSPISGHRSVSWYQQTPGQGLQFLFEYFSETQRNKGNFPGRFSGRQFSNSRSEMNVSTLELGDSALYLCASSLEGVQETQYFGPGTRLLVL.